This paragraph reports one T cell receptor beta chain. Its specificity is unknown. Genomic DNA of each subset was evenly split across several immunoSEQ plates. Repertoires were generated with immunoSEQ multiplex PCR, while TCRdb's copy carries only in-frame clones and drops some. The table lists about 1 million clones, under 80% of them singletons. This specimen belongs to a study of shared clonotypes between healthy human individuals. Trimming stripped 4 bases from V and 7 bases from J, with 13 bases between. Germline V gives CDR1 LNHDA, CDR2 SQIVND (reference sequence). The CDR3 loop spans 13 amino acids. Study results and limitations: When compared with the clonotypes that were shared by all four sorted-subset donors, the non-shared clonotypes turned out to have lower generation probabilities.

The chain has TRBV19 and TRBJ1-1; no definite D call. The TCR was taken from a man aged 18 to 30 in good health. The specimen sequenced was memory CD4+ T cells sorted from blood. Specified subset: CD45RA-negative fraction. This CDR3 is CASSKTNKGEAFF. The CDR3 DNA sequence: TGTGCCAGTAGTAAGACCAACAAGGGTGAAGCTTTCTTT.